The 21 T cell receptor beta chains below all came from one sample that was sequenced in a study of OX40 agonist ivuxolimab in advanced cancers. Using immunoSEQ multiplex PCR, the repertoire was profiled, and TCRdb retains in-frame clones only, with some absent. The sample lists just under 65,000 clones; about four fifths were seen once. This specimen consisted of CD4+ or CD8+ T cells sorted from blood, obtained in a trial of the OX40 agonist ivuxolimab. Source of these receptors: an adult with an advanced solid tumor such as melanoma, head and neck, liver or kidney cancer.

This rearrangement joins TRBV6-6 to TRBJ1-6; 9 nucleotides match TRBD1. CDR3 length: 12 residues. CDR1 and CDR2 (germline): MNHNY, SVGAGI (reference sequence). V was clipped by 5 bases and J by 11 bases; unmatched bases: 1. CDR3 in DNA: TGTGCCAGCAGTCGGACAGGGGCACCCCTCCACTTT. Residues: CASSRTGAPLHF.

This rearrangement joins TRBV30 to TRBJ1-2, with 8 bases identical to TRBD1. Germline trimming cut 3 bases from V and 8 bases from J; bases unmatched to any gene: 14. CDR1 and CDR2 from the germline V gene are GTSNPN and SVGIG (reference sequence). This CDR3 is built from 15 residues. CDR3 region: CAWRGGDRGRRGYTF. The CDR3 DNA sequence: TGTGCCTGGAGAGGGGGTGACAGGGGAAGGAGGGGCTACACCTTC.

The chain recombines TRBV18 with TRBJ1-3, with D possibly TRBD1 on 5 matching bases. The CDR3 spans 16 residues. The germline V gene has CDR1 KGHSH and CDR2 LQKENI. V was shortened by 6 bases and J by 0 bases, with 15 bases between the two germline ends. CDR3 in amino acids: CASSRDGLSSGNTIYF. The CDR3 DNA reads TGTGCCAGCTCCCGGGACGGATTAAGCTCTGGAAACACCATATATTTT.

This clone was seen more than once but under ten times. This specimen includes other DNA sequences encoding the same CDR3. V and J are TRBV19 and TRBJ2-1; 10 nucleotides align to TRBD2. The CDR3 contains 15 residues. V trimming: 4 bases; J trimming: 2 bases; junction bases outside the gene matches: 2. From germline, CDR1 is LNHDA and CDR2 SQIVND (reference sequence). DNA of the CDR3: TGTGCCAGTAGTACCGGGACTAGCGCCTACAATGAGCAGTTCTTC. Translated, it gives CASSTGTSAYNEQFF.

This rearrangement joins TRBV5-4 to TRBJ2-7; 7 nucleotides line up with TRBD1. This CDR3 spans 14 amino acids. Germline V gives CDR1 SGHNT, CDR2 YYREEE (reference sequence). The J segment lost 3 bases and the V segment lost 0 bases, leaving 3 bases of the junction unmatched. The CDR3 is CASSLGQGLYEQYF. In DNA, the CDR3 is TGTGCCAGCAGCTTGGGACAGGGTCTCTACGAGCAGTACTTC.

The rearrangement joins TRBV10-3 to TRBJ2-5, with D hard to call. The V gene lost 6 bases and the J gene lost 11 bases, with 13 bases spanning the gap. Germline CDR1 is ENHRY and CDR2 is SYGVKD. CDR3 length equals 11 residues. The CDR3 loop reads CAISNSPEQYF. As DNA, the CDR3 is TGTGCCATCAGCAACTCCCCTGAGCAGTACTTC.

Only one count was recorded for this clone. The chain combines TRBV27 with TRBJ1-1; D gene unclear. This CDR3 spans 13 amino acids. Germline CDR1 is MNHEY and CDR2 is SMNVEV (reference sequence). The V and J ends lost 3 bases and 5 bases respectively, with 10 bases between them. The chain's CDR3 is CASSFRIRTEAFF. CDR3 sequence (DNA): TGTGCCAGCAGTTTCCGGATTAGGACTGAAGCTTTCTTT.

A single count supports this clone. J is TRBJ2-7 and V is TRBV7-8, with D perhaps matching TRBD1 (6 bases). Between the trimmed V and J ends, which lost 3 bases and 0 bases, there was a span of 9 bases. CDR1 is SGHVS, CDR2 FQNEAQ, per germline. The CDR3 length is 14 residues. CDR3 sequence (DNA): TGTGCCAGCAGCTTCCGGGACACCTCCTACGAGCAGTACTTC. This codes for CASSFRDTSYEQYF.

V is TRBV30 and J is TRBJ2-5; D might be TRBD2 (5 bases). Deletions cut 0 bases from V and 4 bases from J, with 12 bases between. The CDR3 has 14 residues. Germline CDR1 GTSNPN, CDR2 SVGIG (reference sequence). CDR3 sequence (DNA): TGTGCCTGGAGTGTAGGAGGCGTCGGAGAGACCCAGTACTTC. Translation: CAWSVGGVGETQYF. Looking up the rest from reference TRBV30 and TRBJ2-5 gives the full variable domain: SQTIHQWPATLVQPVGSPLSLECTVEGTSNPNLYWYRQAAGRGLQLLFYSVGIGQISSEVPQNLSASRPQDRQFILSSKKLLLSDSGFYLCAWSVGGVGETQYFGPGTRLLVL.

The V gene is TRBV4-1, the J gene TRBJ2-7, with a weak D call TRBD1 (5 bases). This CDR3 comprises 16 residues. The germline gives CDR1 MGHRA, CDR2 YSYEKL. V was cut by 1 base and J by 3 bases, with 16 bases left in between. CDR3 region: CASSQVVSGILYEQYF. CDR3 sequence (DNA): TGCGCCAGCAGCCAAGTCGTGTCAGGGATCCTCTACGAGCAGTACTTC.

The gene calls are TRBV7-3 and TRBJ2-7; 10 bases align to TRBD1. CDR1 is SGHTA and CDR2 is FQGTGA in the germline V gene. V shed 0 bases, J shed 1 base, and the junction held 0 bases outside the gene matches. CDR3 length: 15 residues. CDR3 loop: CASSLTGQGSYEQYF. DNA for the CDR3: TGTGCCAGCAGCTTAACGGGACAGGGGTCCTACGAGCAGTACTTC.

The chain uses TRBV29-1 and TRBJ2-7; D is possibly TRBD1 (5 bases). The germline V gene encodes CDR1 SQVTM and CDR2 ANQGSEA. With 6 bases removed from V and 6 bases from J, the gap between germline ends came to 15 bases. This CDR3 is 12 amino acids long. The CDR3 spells CSVGWGLGEQYF. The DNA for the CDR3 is TGCAGCGTAGGTTGGGGCTTAGGCGAGCAGTACTTC.

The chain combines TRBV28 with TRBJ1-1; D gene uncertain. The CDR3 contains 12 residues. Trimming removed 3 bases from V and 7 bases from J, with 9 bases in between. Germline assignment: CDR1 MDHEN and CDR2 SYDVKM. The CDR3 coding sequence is TGTGCCAGCAGTTTGAGTACCCTTGAAGCTTTCTTT. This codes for CASSLSTLEAFF.

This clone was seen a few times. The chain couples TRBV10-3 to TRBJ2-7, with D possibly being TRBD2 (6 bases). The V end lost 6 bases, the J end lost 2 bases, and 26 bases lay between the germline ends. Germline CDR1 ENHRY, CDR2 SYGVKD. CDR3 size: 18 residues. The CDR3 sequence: CAIRNTGLQFSSAYEQYF. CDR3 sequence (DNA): TGTGCCATCAGGAACACGGGACTCCAGTTTTCTTCAGCCTACGAGCAGTACTTC.

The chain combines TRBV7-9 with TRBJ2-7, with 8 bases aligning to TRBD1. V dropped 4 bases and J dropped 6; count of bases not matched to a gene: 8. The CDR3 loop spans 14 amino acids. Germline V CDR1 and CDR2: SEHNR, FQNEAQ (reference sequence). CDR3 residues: CASSSHRGRGEQYF. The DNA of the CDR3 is TGTGCCAGCAGCTCCCACAGGGGGAGAGGCGAGCAGTACTTC. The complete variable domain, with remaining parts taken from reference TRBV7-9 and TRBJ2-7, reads DTGVSQNPRHKITKRGQNVTFRCDPISEHNRLYWYRQTLGQGPEFLTYFQNEAQLEKSRLLSDRFSAERPKGSFSTLEIQRTEQGDSAMYLCASSSHRGRGEQYFGPGTRLTVT.

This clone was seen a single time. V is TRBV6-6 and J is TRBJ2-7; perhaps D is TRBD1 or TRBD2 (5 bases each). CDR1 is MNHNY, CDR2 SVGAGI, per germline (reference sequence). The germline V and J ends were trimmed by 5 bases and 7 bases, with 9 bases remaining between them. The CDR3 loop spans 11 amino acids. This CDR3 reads CASSKWGEQYF. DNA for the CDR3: TGTGCCAGCAGTAAATGGGGGGAGCAGTACTTC.

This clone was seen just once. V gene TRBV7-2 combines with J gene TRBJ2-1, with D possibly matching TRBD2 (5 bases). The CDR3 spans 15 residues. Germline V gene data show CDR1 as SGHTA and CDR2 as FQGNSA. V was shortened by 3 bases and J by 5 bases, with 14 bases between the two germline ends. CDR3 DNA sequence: TGTGCCAGCAGCTTCAGCGGTCCACGGCACAATGAGCAGTTCTTC. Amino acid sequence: CASSFSGPRHNEQFF.

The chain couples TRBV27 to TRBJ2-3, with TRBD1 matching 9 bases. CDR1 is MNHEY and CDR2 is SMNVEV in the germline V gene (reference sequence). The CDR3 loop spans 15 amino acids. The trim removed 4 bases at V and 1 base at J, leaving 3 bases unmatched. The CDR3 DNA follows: TGTGCCAGCAGTTACAGGGGGCTTGGCACAGATACGCAGTATTTT. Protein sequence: CASSYRGLGTDTQYF.

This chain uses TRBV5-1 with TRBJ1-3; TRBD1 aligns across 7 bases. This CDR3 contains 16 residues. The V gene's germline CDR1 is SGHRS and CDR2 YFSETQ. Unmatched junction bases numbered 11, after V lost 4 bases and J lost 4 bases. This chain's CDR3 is CASSRGAGTAGNTIYF. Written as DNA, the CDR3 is TGCGCCAGCAGCAGGGGAGCAGGGACAGCCGGAAACACCATATATTTT.

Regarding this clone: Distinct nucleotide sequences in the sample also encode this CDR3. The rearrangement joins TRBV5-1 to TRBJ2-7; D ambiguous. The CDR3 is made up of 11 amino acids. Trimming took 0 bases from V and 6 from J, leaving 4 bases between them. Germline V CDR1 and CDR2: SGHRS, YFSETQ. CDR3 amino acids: CASSLAGEQYF. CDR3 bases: TGCGCCAGCAGCTTGGCCGGCGAGCAGTACTTC.

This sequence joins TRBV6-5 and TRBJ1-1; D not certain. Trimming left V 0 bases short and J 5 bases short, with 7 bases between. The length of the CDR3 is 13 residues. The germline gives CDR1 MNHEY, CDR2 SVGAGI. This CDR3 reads CASSYSEGTEAFF. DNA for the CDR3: TGTGCCAGCAGTTACTCGGAAGGGACTGAAGCTTTCTTT.